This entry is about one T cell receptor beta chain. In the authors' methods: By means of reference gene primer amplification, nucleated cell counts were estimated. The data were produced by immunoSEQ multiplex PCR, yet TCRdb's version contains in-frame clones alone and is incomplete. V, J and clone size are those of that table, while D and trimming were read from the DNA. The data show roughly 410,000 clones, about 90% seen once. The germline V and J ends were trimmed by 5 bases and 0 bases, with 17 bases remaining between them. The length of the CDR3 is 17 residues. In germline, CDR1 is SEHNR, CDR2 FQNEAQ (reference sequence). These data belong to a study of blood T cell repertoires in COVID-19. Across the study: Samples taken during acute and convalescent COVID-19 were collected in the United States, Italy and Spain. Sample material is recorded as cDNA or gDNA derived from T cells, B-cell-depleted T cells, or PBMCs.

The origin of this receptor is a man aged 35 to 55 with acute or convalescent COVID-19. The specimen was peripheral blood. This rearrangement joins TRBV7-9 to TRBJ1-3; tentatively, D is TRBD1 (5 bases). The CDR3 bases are TGTGCCAGCAGCCCCCGGGACTTACCTAGCTCTGGAAACACCATATATTTT. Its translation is CASSPRDLPSSGNTIYF.